Following are 28 T cell receptor beta chains from one sample sequenced in a study of blood T cell repertoires in COVID-19. The table came from immunoSEQ multiplex PCR; TCRdb's copy has only in-frame clones and leaves some out. The sample has a few hundred thousand clones, approximately 85% seen once. The specimen sequenced was peripheral blood. These receptor sequences come from a woman in her 70s with acute or convalescent COVID-19.

CDR3 nucleotides: TGTGCCAGCAGCCGCTGGCGGGGGGGGGACAATGAGCAGTTCTTC. This sequence encodes CASSRWRGGDNEQFF. This chain joins TRBV11-2 and TRBJ2-1; 9 nucleotides agree with TRBD2. V shed 5 bases, J shed 5 bases, and the junction held 7 bases outside the gene matches. The CDR3 covers 15 residues. Per the germline V gene, CDR1 is SGHAT and CDR2 is FQNNGV.

This chain joins TRBV2 and TRBJ1-1, with D perhaps matching TRBD1 (5 bases). In germline, CDR1 is SNHLY, CDR2 FYNNEI. The V end lost 7 bases, the J end lost 3 bases, and 12 bases lay between the germline ends. This CDR3 is 13 amino acids long. As DNA, the CDR3 is TGTGCCAGCACGCCCGACAGAGACACTGAAGCTTTCTTT. Translated: CASTPDRDTEAFF.

This rearrangement joins TRBV24-1 to TRBJ1-2; D remains ambiguous. The V end was cut by 5 bases, the J end by 6 bases, with 12 bases between. Germline assignment: CDR1 KGHDR and CDR2 SFDVKD. CDR3 length equals 13 residues. This chain's CDR3 is CATSGPGGNGYTF. The CDR3, as DNA: TGTGCCACCAGTGGGCCGGGAGGCAATGGCTACACCTTC.

The chain couples TRBV9 to TRBJ1-6; D unclear. Trimming left V 5 bases short and J 7 bases short, with 13 bases between. This CDR3 has 14 residues. Germline-derived CDR1 and CDR2 are SGDLS and YYNGEE. For the CDR3, the DNA is TGTGCCAGCAGGTCGGGGTCTGGGAATTCACCCCTCCACTTT. Protein: CASRSGSGNSPLHF.

The chain recombines TRBV4-1 with TRBJ1-2; D might be TRBD1 (5 bases). V dropped 1 base and J dropped 4 bases, with 10 bases sitting between them. This CDR3 spans 14 amino acids. CDR1 is MGHRA and CDR2 is YSYEKL in the germline V gene. CDR3 nucleotides: TGCGCCAGCAGCCAAGGCTCCGACAGCTATGGCTACACCTTC. It specifies CASSQGSDSYGYTF.

The rearrangement joins TRBV6-5 to TRBJ2-2, with D tentatively TRBD1 (6 bases). Germline V CDR1 and CDR2: MNHEY, SVGAGI. Trimming took 6 bases from V and 6 from J, leaving 11 bases between them. This CDR3 comprises 13 residues. CDR3 protein: CASRGQLSGELFF. The CDR3 DNA is TGTGCCAGCAGAGGACAGCTTTCCGGGGAGCTGTTTTTT.

The chain uses TRBV5-1 and TRBJ2-1, with 7 nucleotides matching TRBD2. Trimming cost V 6 bases and J 5 bases; bases outside gene matches: 14. The CDR3 runs to 16 residues. Germline-derived CDR1 and CDR2 are SGHRS and YFSETQ. The CDR3 DNA follows: TGCGCCAGCATAGGGTGGGCCGCGGGGGAGAACAATGAGCAGTTCTTC. Protein product: CASIGWAAGENNEQFF.

V is TRBV10-3 and J is TRBJ2-7, with 8 bases that match TRBD1. This CDR3 is 17 amino acids long. Germline CDR1 ENHRY, CDR2 SYGVKD. V shed 3 bases, J shed 3 bases, and the junction held 13 bases outside the gene matches. The DNA for the CDR3 is TGTGCCATCAGTGACTCAAAGGGGGGACAGGATTACTACGAGCAGTACTTC. This encodes CAISDSKGGQDYYEQYF.

CDR3 in amino acids: CASSLMADREQYF. The CDR3 nucleotides are TGCGCCAGCAGCTTGATGGCGGATAGGGAGCAGTACTTC. The chain combines TRBV5-1 with TRBJ2-7; D is ambiguous. CDR1 is SGHRS, CDR2 YFSETQ, per germline. V shed 1 base and J shed 7 bases, with 12 bases lying between them. This CDR3 is built from 13 residues.

The CDR3 DNA follows: TGTGCCAGCTCACCCGACCGGAGCGGGAATGAAAAACTGTTTTTT. It is translated as CASSPDRSGNEKLFF. This chain connects TRBV18 to TRBJ1-4; D is unclear. V lost 3 bases and J lost 5, with 13 bases in between. This CDR3 region has 15 residues. CDR1 KGHSH and CDR2 LQKENI come from the germline V gene. Drawing the rest from reference TRBV18 and TRBJ1-4, the complete variable domain is NAGVMQNPRHLVRRRGQEARLRCSPMKGHSHVYWYRQLPEEGLKFMVYLQKENIIDESGMPKERFSAEFPKEGPSILRIQQVVRGDSAAYFCASSPDRSGNEKLFFGSGTQLSVL.

The chain has TRBV11-2 and TRBJ1-2, with D possibly TRBD1 on 5 matching bases. Trimming took off 1 base at V and 7 bases at J, with 13 bases between the two ends. Germline CDR1 and CDR2: SGHAT and FQNNGV. The CDR3 contains 14 residues. CDR3 DNA sequence: TGTGCCAGCAGCTTAGCCCGGCAGCAGGGTGGCTACACCTTC. It translates to CASSLARQQGGYTF.

This clone was detected only once. This rearrangement joins TRBV5-1 to TRBJ2-2; no firm D call. The germline gives CDR1 SGHRS, CDR2 YFSETQ. This CDR3 is 12 amino acids long. V was clipped by 2 bases and J by 8 bases, with 7 bases between them. CDR3 sequence (DNA): TGCGCCAGCAGCTTCTCCGGTGGGGAGCTGTTTTTT. Amino acid sequence: CASSFSGGELFF.

The genes are TRBV28 and TRBJ2-7; no clear D. CDR3 length: 16 residues. Germline CDR1 MDHEN, CDR2 SYDVKM. The V end was cut by 2 bases, the J end by 2 bases, with 16 bases between. DNA for the CDR3: TGTGCCAGCAGTTTACCTGGCCAGGCTCGCACCTACGAGCAGTACTTC. It yields the protein CASSLPGQARTYEQYF.

This clone appeared a single time. CDR3 DNA sequence: TGTGCCAGCAGTACCGATCAAGGGGTTGAGGATGGCTACACCTTC. This gives the protein CASSTDQGVEDGYTF. This chain connects TRBV6-2 or TRBV6-3 to TRBJ1-2, with D perhaps TRBD1 (5 bases). The germline V gene encodes CDR1 MNHEY and CDR2 SVGEGT. There are 15 residues in the CDR3. V lost 5 bases and J 6 bases, leaving 19 bases between the germline ends.

This chain joins TRBV2 and TRBJ2-5, with TRBD1 as a possible D gene (6 bases). Trimming pared 5 bases from V and 4 bases from J, leaving 8 bases between. The CDR3 loop spans 12 amino acids. CDR1 is SNHLY, CDR2 FYNNEI, per germline. Here the CDR3 DNA reads TGTGCCAGCAGTCGACAGGCAGAGACCCAGTACTTC. As protein: CASSRQAETQYF.

The chain uses TRBV5-5 and TRBJ1-5; 8 bases map to TRBD1. The CDR3 sequence is 15 residues long. V was pared by 2 bases and J by 7 bases, with 8 bases of the junction left unmatched. In germline, CDR1 is SGHKS, CDR2 YYEKEE (reference sequence). CDR3 region: CASSFGQGIGQPQHF. CDR3 DNA sequence: TGTGCCAGCAGCTTCGGACAGGGTATAGGCCAGCCCCAGCATTTT.

The genes are TRBV11-2 and TRBJ2-3; TRBD1 agrees at 8 bases. The CDR3 totals 15 residues. Germline CDR1 is SGHAT and CDR2 is FQNNGV. After removal of 5 bases from V and 2 bases from J, the junction contained 6 bases not matched to a gene. The CDR3 here is CASSLGTGATDTQYF. CDR3 DNA sequence: TGTGCCAGCAGCCTCGGGACAGGCGCCACAGATACGCAGTATTTT.

The chain uses TRBV2 and TRBJ2-1, with D perhaps TRBD2 (5 bases). The V end lost 6 bases, the J end lost 5 bases, and 11 bases lay between the germline ends. CDR3 length: 13 residues. Per germline, CDR1 SNHLY and CDR2 FYNNEI. The CDR3 coding sequence is TGTGCCAGCAGAGCCGGACTCCACAATGAGCAGTTCTTC. Translation gives CASRAGLHNEQFF.

The chain has TRBV6-5 and TRBJ2-3; D is perhaps TRBD2 (6 bases). CDR1 and CDR2 from the germline V gene are MNHEY and SVGAGI. The germline V and J ends were trimmed by 5 bases and 4 bases, with 16 bases remaining between them. CDR3 length: 15 amino acids. CDR3 sequence (DNA): TGTGCCAGCAGTCCTATAGCGGTTGGGCCAGATACGCAGTATTTT. Encoded protein: CASSPIAVGPDTQYF.

J is TRBJ1-1 and V is TRBV5-1; the D is unclear. V was clipped by 0 bases and J by 2 bases, with 11 bases between them. CDR1 is SGHRS, CDR2 YFSETQ, per germline. This CDR3 comprises 15 residues. DNA of the CDR3: TGCGCCAGCAGCTTGGCCTTGGGCCTCAACACTGAAGCTTTCTTT. It codes for CASSLALGLNTEAFF.

This CDR3 reads CASSQGGQARNYGYTF. DNA for the CDR3: TGTGCCAGCAGCCAAGGGGGACAGGCCCGAAACTATGGCTACACCTTC. The chain recombines TRBV3-1 (or the pseudogene TRBV3-2) with TRBJ1-2; TRBD1 aligns across 8 bases. CDR1 LGHDT and CDR2 YNNKEL come from the germline V gene (reference sequence). V lost 1 base and J lost 2; bases outside the gene matches: 6. This CDR3 has 16 amino acids.

The chain has TRBV6-5 and TRBJ2-1; 9 bases line up with TRBD1. Germline lookup yields CDR1 MNHEY and CDR2 SVGAGI. Germline trimming cut 4 bases from V and 4 bases from J; bases unmatched to any gene: 2. This CDR3 region has 14 residues. CDR3 DNA sequence: TGTGCCAGCAGTTCCGGGACAGGGTACAATGAGCAGTTCTTC. Protein sequence: CASSSGTGYNEQFF.

To note about this clone: One end of the junction fails to match germline, which may point to a read error. The V and J genes are TRBV2 and TRBJ2-1; D might be TRBD2 (5 bases). The CDR3 consists of 15 residues. The germline CDR1 and CDR2 sequences are SNHLY and FYNNEI. The CDR3, as DNA: TGTGCTAGCACGGAGCGGCCAGACTCCTACAATGAGCAGTTCTTC. Translation: CASTERPDSYNEQFF.

In DNA, the CDR3 is TGTGCCAGCCAGGGGGCGAACTATGGCTACACCTTC. It specifies CASQGANYGYTF. The chain has TRBV6-5 and TRBJ1-2; TRBD1 matches 8 bases. The V segment lost 8 bases and the J segment 2 bases; nucleotides outside the gene matches: 1. CDR1 is MNHEY, CDR2 SVGAGI, per germline. This CDR3 region has 12 residues.

The chain couples TRBV6-1 to TRBJ1-2; D gene ambiguous. Trimming took off 2 bases at V and 4 bases at J, with 11 bases between the two ends. The CDR3 has 14 residues. The germline V gene encodes CDR1 MNHNS and CDR2 SASEGT. In DNA, the CDR3 is TGTGCCAGCAGTGAACGGGTTTCGGGCTATGGCTACACCTTC. Its protein is CASSERVSGYGYTF.

The rearrangement links TRBV5-1 to TRBJ1-1, with D hard to call. CDR3 size: 14 residues. Trimming took 3 bases from V and 1 from J, leaving 10 bases between them. Germline V gene data show CDR1 as SGHRS and CDR2 as YFSETQ. CDR3 DNA sequence: TGCGCCAGCAGCTCGACACCGTCGAACACTGAAGCTTTCTTT. Its protein product is CASSSTPSNTEAFF.

This chain connects TRBV3-1 (or the pseudogene TRBV3-2) to TRBJ2-7, with 12 bases aligning to TRBD2. Unmatched junction bases numbered 8, after V lost 6 bases and J lost 5 bases. This CDR3 has 15 residues. Germline CDR1 is LGHDT and CDR2 is YNNKEL (reference sequence). CDR3 loop: CASRATSGGNDEQYF. CDR3 nucleotide sequence: TGTGCCAGCAGGGCGACTAGCGGGGGCAATGACGAGCAGTACTTC.

The chain carries TRBV3-1 (or the pseudogene TRBV3-2) and TRBJ2-1, with 12 bases aligning to TRBD2. With 0 bases clipped from V and 14 bases from J, the junction kept 11 bases outside the gene matches. Germline V gives CDR1 LGHDT, CDR2 YNNKEL (reference sequence). The CDR3 spans 16 residues. CDR3 sequence (DNA): TGTGCCAGCAGCCAAGACACGACTAGCGGGGGACCAGGGGAGTTCTTC. It encodes CASSQDTTSGGPGEFF.